The rows below give T cell receptor beta chains drawn from one sample of a study of blood T cell repertoires in COVID-19. Using immunoSEQ multiplex PCR, the repertoire was profiled, and TCRdb retains in-frame clones only, with some absent. Here the sample spans hundreds of thousands of clones, 87% being singletons. Source material: PBMCs or T cells enriched from blood (not recorded which). The receptors were sampled from a woman under 30 who had recovered from COVID-19. The CDR3 runs from the conserved cysteine through the conserved F or W. The D gene is left open where the match is weak. The size field is filled for only some rows; it gives once, few, many or a size class.

>once|TRBJ1-2|TRBV28|-
CASSYGTLKTYGYTF
TGTGCCAGCAGTTACGGGACACTAAAAACCTATGGCTACACCTTC
>-|TRBJ1-4|TRBV19|TRBD1
CASDRGNEKLFF
TGTGCCAGTGACAGGGGAAATGAAAAACTGTTTTTT
>-|TRBJ2-1|TRBV4-3|TRBD2
CASSQDRLAGAYEQFF
TGCGCCAGCAGCCAAGATCGACTAGCGGGAGCCTATGAGCAGTTCTTC
>-|TRBJ2-5|TRBV5-5|TRBD2
CASSFFPSGGRETQYF
TGTGCCAGCAGCTTCTTTCCTAGCGGGGGACGAGAGACCCAGTACTTC
>-|TRBJ1-1|TRBV29-1|TRBD1
CSVEVSGQGFSMNTEAFF
TGCAGCGTTGAGGTTTCGGGACAGGGTTTCTCCATGAACACTGAAGCTTTCTTT
>-|TRBJ2-5|TRBV11-2|TRBD2
CASSLSPGLAPETGETQYF
TGTGCCAGCAGCTTAAGTCCTGGACTAGCGCCAGAAACGGGGGAGACCCAGTACTTC
>-|TRBJ2-7|TRBV3-1/TRBV3-2|TRBD1
CASSQDVSGGEQYF
TGTGCCAGCAGCCAAGACGTGTCAGGGGGCGAGCAGTACTTC
>-|TRBJ2-1|TRBV3-1/TRBV3-2|-
CASSQYLQVMSYNEQFF
TGTGCCAGCAGCCAGTACCTACAGGTGATGTCCTACAATGAGCAGTTCTTC
>-|TRBJ1-2|TRBV29-1|-
CSVVTNYGYTF
TGCAGCGTTGTCACTAACTATGGCTACACCTTC
>-|TRBJ2-7|TRBV7-9|-
CASSLGLARDEQYF
TGTGCCAGCAGCTTAGGGCTAGCTAGGGACGAGCAGTACTTC
>-|TRBJ1-1|TRBV19|-
CASSIIRRGVPEDTEAFF
TGTGCCAGTAGTATCATTCGGAGGGGAGTGCCTGAGGACACTGAAGCTTTCTTT
>-|TRBJ2-7|TRBV11-2|-
CASSAYYEQYF
TGTGCCAGCAGCGCCTACTACGAGCAGTACTTC
>many|TRBJ1-1|TRBV9|-
CASSVAYRNTEAFF
TGTGCCAGCAGCGTAGCTTACAGGAACACTGAAGCTTTCTTT
>-|TRBJ1-2|TRBV2|-
CASRAIYANYGYTF
TGTGCCAGCAGAGCAATATACGCTAACTATGGCTACACCTTC
>few|TRBJ1-3|TRBV28|-
CASRSAPGWTIGNTIYF
TGTGCCAGCAGGTCCGCCCCAGGGTGGACAATCGGAAACACCATATATTTT
>-|TRBJ2-5|TRBV6-2/TRBV6-3|TRBD2
CASSSQRGSQETQYF
TGTGCCAGCAGTTCCCAGCGGGGTTCCCAAGAGACCCAGTACTTC
>-|TRBJ1-2|TRBV19|-
CASSGDKYGYTF
TGTGCCAGTAGTGGGGACAAGTATGGCTACACCTTC
>-|TRBJ1-2|TRBV11-2|TRBD1
CASSLGRQGFYGYTF
TGTGCCAGCAGCTTAGGGCGACAGGGGTTCTATGGCTACACCTTC
>-|TRBJ2-1|TRBV29-1|-
CSVASGIDEQFF
TGCAGCGTTGCGTCCGGGATCGATGAGCAGTTCTTC
>-|TRBJ1-1|TRBV2|TRBD1
CASTRGQANTEAFF
TGTGCCAGCACCAGAGGACAGGCGAACACTGAAGCTTTCTTT